Below are 20 T cell receptor beta chains sequenced from a single sample in a study of cytomegalovirus exposure and HLA in healthy donors. 13 Jbeta primers and 60 Vbeta primers were used for the PCR. The data were produced by immunoSEQ multiplex PCR, yet TCRdb's version contains in-frame clones alone and is incomplete. Of around 140,000 clones listed, roughly 86% are singletons. Input material: PBMCs. These receptors were collected from a man aged 18 to 35 in good health and CMV-seropositive.

The CDR3 sequence: CASRRGKNYEQYF. CDR3 coding DNA: TGTGCCAGCAGAAGGGGGAAGAATTACGAGCAGTACTTC. The rearrangement joins TRBV6-5 to TRBJ2-7, with D possibly being TRBD1 (6 bases). CDR1 is MNHEY and CDR2 is SVGAGI in the germline V gene. V was cut by 6 bases and J by 4 bases, with 13 bases left in between. This CDR3 is built from 13 residues.

The chain is built from TRBV12-1 and TRBJ2-7; the table's D call, TRBD1, was not checked against the DNA. TRBV12-1 is reported as a pseudogene. The CDR3 is 8 residues long. CDR3 DNA sequence: TGTGCCAGCAGCAACATCCCCTTC. This gives the protein CASSNIPF.

The V and J genes are TRBV19 and TRBJ1-1; no clear D. Germline CDR1 and CDR2: LNHDA and SQIVND (reference sequence). V lost 7 bases and J lost 6, with 18 bases in between. The CDR3 is made up of 14 amino acids. The CDR3 DNA is TGTGCCAGTACCCCGTTGGCACCCAGTCCTGAAGCTTTCTTT. It translates to CASTPLAPSPEAFF.

The chain combines TRBV18 with TRBJ2-2, with 8 bases fitting TRBD2. V was clipped by 3 bases and J by 1 base; unmatched bases: 4. The CDR3 is made up of 16 amino acids. Germline V CDR1 and CDR2: KGHSH, LQKENI. The DNA for the CDR3 is TGTGCCAGCTCACCCCCTAGCGGGTGGAACACCGGGGAGCTGTTTTTT. Encoded protein: CASSPPSGWNTGELFF.

The rearrangement links TRBV27 to TRBJ1-5; 9 bases agree with TRBD1. V was pared by 5 bases and J by 1 base, with 15 bases of the junction left unmatched. This CDR3 spans 19 amino acids. The germline gives CDR1 MNHEY, CDR2 SMNVEV (reference sequence). CDR3 sequence: CASSLSHTTDRGSNQPQHF. CDR3 nucleotide sequence: TGTGCCAGCAGTCTTTCCCACACCACCGACAGGGGGAGCAATCAGCCCCAGCATTTT.

This chain connects TRBV4-1 to TRBJ2-3, with a weak D call TRBD2 (6 bases). The V end was cut by 4 bases, the J end by 2 bases, with 10 bases between. The CDR3 has 14 residues. Germline V CDR1 and CDR2: MGHRA, YSYEKL. The CDR3 coding sequence is TGCGCCAGCAGCCCTACGGGAGTCACAGATACGCAGTATTTT. Its protein product is CASSPTGVTDTQYF.

This chain joins TRBV19 and TRBJ1-2; 7 nucleotides match TRBD1. The ends lost 10 bases at V and 4 bases at J; junction bases unmatched: 9. Germline V lookup: CDR1 LNHDA, CDR2 SQIVND (reference sequence). The CDR3 length is 13 residues. The CDR3: CATQRGRGYGYTF. The CDR3 DNA sequence: TGTGCCACCCAAAGGGGGCGAGGCTATGGCTACACCTTC.

This chain links TRBV27 with TRBJ2-4; a weak D match, TRBD1 (5 bases). The germline gives CDR1 MNHEY, CDR2 SMNVEV (reference sequence). The germline V and J ends were trimmed by 3 bases and 5 bases, with 8 bases remaining between them. CDR3 length: 13 amino acids. The CDR3 sequence is CASSFIGENIQYF. The CDR3, as DNA: TGTGCCAGCAGTTTTATAGGGGAAAACATTCAGTACTTC.

V is TRBV5-1 and J is TRBJ1-1; TRBD1 matches at 8 bases. Germline CDR1 and CDR2: SGHRS and YFSETQ. After removal of 2 bases from V and 3 bases from J, the junction contained 12 bases not matched to a gene. The CDR3 is made up of 17 amino acids. In nucleotides, the CDR3 is TGCGCCAGCAGCTTAGGGGCAGGGGGCCTCTCCGACACTGAAGCTTTCTTT. Encoded protein: CASSLGAGGLSDTEAFF. Filled out from reference TRBV5-1 and TRBJ1-1, the complete variable domain reads KAGVTQTPRYLIKTRGQQVTLSCSPISGHRSVSWYQQTPGQGLQFLFEYFSETQRNKGNFPGRFSGRQFSNSRSEMNVSTLELGDSALYLCASSLGAGGLSDTEAFFGQGTRLTVV.

Remarks on this clone: The sample carries other DNA sequences with the same CDR3. The chain uses TRBV28 and TRBJ1-1; D remains unclear. CDR1 is MDHEN and CDR2 is SYDVKM in the germline V gene. V shed 6 bases and J shed 0 bases, with 11 bases lying between them. This CDR3 has 14 residues. DNA for the CDR3: TGTGCCAGCAGCCTCCGACAAATGAACACTGAAGCTTTCTTT. Protein product: CASSLRQMNTEAFF.

This clone has just a few counts. The gene calls are TRBV7-9 and TRBJ1-1; D is unclear. Trimming left V 0 bases short and J 8 bases short, with 13 bases between. The CDR3 totals 14 residues. Germline values: CDR1 SEHNR, CDR2 FQNEAQ (reference sequence). This CDR3 is CASSLAAGKLEAFF. The CDR3 DNA reads TGTGCCAGCAGCTTAGCGGCGGGAAAACTCGAAGCTTTCTTT.

The chain is built from TRBV5-1 and TRBJ2-5; the D gene is possibly TRBD2 (6 bases). Germline V gives CDR1 SGHRS, CDR2 YFSETQ. V was trimmed by 2 bases and J by 5 bases, leaving 13 bases between them. This CDR3 is 14 amino acids long. The CDR3 DNA follows: TGCGCCAGCAGCTTTTCGGAGGGATGGGAGACCCAGTACTTC. As protein: CASSFSEGWETQYF.

The chain recombines TRBV18 with TRBJ1-1; a weak D match, TRBD1 (5 bases). The CDR3 loop spans 17 amino acids. Germline CDR1 and CDR2: KGHSH and LQKENI. V was cut by 0 bases and J by 5 bases, with 19 bases left in between. The CDR3 sequence is CASSPPGWLPKGTEAFF. CDR3 bases: TGTGCCAGCTCACCACCGGGTTGGCTGCCAAAGGGGACTGAAGCTTTCTTT.

The chain combines TRBV4-2 with TRBJ2-1; 15 bases line up with TRBD2. The CDR3 is 16 amino acids. The germline V gene has CDR1 LGHNA and CDR2 YNFKEQ. V was clipped by 0 bases and J by 12 bases; unmatched bases: 6. The CDR3 DNA is TGTGCCAGCAGCCAAGATGGACTAGCGGGAGGGCGGGGGCAGTTCTTC. It is translated as CASSQDGLAGGRGQFF.

This chain uses TRBV5-1 with TRBJ2-7; a possible D gene is TRBD1 (5 bases). Between the trimmed V and J ends, which lost 4 bases and 3 bases, there was a span of 14 bases. CDR3 length equals 14 residues. CDR1 is SGHRS, CDR2 YFSETQ, per germline. The CDR3 DNA reads TGCGCCAGCAGCCCGGACACGTACCTCTACGAGCAGTACTTC. Its protein is CASSPDTYLYEQYF. The full variable domain, completed using reference TRBV5-1 and TRBJ2-7, is KAGVTQTPRYLIKTRGQQVTLSCSPISGHRSVSWYQQTPGQGLQFLFEYFSETQRNKGNFPGRFSGRQFSNSRSEMNVSTLELGDSALYLCASSPDTYLYEQYFGPGTRLTVT.

The gene calls are TRBV29-1 and TRBJ1-1, with D hard to call. V lost 3 bases, J lost 0 bases, and 8 bases lay in between. The CDR3 covers 13 residues. Per the germline V gene, CDR1 is SQVTM and CDR2 is ANQGSEA. The CDR3 nucleotides read TGCAGCGTTGAGGTGAGCATGAACACTGAAGCTTTCTTT. Its protein is CSVEVSMNTEAFF.

This sequence joins TRBV27 and TRBJ1-3; D is possibly TRBD1 (5 bases). Trimming cost V 2 bases and J 0 bases, with 17 bases left between them. The germline V gene encodes CDR1 MNHEY and CDR2 SMNVEV (reference sequence). The CDR3 loop spans 18 amino acids. The CDR3 DNA follows: TGTGCCAGCAGTTTACCCTACCTGGGACTGAGCTCTGGAAACACCATATATTTT. This gives the protein CASSLPYLGLSSGNTIYF.

This clone was found once. The chain has TRBV11-2 and TRBJ1-1, with a tentative D call TRBD1 (6 bases). This CDR3 is built from 15 residues. With 5 bases removed from V and 1 base from J, the gap between germline ends came to 14 bases. CDR1 SGHAT and CDR2 FQNNGV come from the germline V gene. The CDR3 spells CASSPTLQGNTEAFF. In DNA, the CDR3 is TGTGCCAGCAGCCCAACCCTACAGGGGAACACTGAAGCTTTCTTT.

This clone was detected only a few times. The rearrangement joins TRBV6-6 to TRBJ2-1, with 7 positions matching TRBD2. The CDR3 has 15 residues. Trimming removed 5 bases from V and 1 base from J; junction bases left unmatched: 5. Germline CDR1 and CDR2: MNHNY and SVGAGI (reference sequence). CDR3 sequence (DNA): TGTGCCAGCAGTGGGGAGGGTAGGTCCTACAATGAGCAGTTCTTC. As protein: CASSGEGRSYNEQFF.

This chain connects TRBV27 to TRBJ1-1, with TRBD1 matching 8 bases. V was clipped by 2 bases and J by 5 bases; unmatched bases: 7. The CDR3 loop spans 15 amino acids. In germline, CDR1 is MNHEY, CDR2 SMNVEV (reference sequence). In DNA form, the CDR3 reads TGTGCCAGCAGTTTAGGCCGCCAGGGGGCGACTGAAGCTTTCTTT. Translation: CASSLGRQGATEAFF.